This TCR beta chain was captured in a study of T cells in Graves' hyperthyroidism and ophthalmopathy. This clonotype was counted many times. Its target is unknown. Source material for PBMCs was roughly 10 ml fresh peripheral blood. Amplification targeted TCR beta CDR3 regions from RNA transcripts. First-round RT-PCR of the TCR CDR3 relied on the HTBI primer set. TCRdb reanalysed the multiplex PCR reads using MiXCR and keeps one entry per CDR3 protein. The repertoire holds under 650,000 distinct CDR3 sequences, with around 15% as singletons. Findings and limits, study-wide: Blood also carried most thyroid clonotypes expanded above 0.001.

This CDR3 is built from 16 residues. Germline V gives CDR1 SNHLY, CDR2 FYNNEI. V dropped 5 bases and J dropped 6; count of bases not matched to a gene: 14. The V gene is TRBV2, the J gene TRBJ1-1; 8 bases align to TRBD1. Sequencing was carried out using blood. The source of this sequence is a woman aged 30 to 39 with Graves' hyperthyroidism. The CDR3 here is CASSYPKDRGIAEAFF. DNA for the CDR3: TGTGCCAGCAGTTACCCCAAAGACAGGGGAATCGCTGAAGCTTTCTTT.